One and the same sample provided the 32 T cell receptor beta chains below, sequenced in a study of control samples from healthy donors and cancer patients. Data came from immunoSEQ multiplex PCR; TCRdb stores just in-frame clones and leaves some out. This sample has roughly 100,000 clones; about 90% occur once, and the top ten carry roughly 2.5%. The sample taken for sequencing was blood. These receptors were collected from a woman in her late teens or twenties in good health.

The V and J genes are TRBV30 and TRBJ1-5; D is unclear. Trimming cost V 0 bases and J 1 base, with 7 bases left between them. Germline V CDR1 and CDR2: GTSNPN, SVGIG (reference sequence). The CDR3 loop spans 14 amino acids. Here the CDR3 reads CAWSVTASNQPQHF. The DNA of the CDR3 is TGTGCCTGGAGTGTAACAGCGAGCAATCAGCCCCAGCATTTT.

The V gene is TRBV11-2, the J gene TRBJ2-2; D assignment may be TRBD1 or TRBD2 (6 bases each). Deletions cut 0 bases from V and 5 bases from J, with 19 bases between. The CDR3 extends over 18 amino acids. Looked up from germline, CDR1 is SGHAT and CDR2 is FQNNGV. CDR3 loop: CASSLDPWTAGGTGELFF. For the CDR3, the DNA is TGTGCCAGCAGCTTAGATCCCTGGACAGCCGGGGGAACCGGGGAGCTGTTTTTT.

This chain uses TRBV11-2 with TRBJ1-6, with D tentatively TRBD1 (6 bases). CDR1 and CDR2 from the germline V gene are SGHAT and FQNNGV. The CDR3 covers 18 residues. V lost 2 bases, J lost 2 bases, and 16 bases lay in between. In DNA form, the CDR3 reads TGTGCCAGCAGCTTACTGGCCCTCCACAGGGCCTATAATTCACCCCTCCACTTT. Translating it yields CASSLLALHRAYNSPLHF. Variable domain in full (rest from reference TRBV11-2 and TRBJ1-6): EAGVAQSPRYKIIEKRQSVAFWCNPISGHATLYWYQQILGQGPKLLIQFQNNGVVDDSQLPKDRFSAERLKGVDSTLKIQPAKLEDSAVYLCASSLLALHRAYNSPLHFGNGTRLTVT.

This chain joins TRBV6-5 and TRBJ1-3; D not resolved. CDR1 is MNHEY, CDR2 SVGAGI, per germline. V dropped 6 bases and J dropped 0 bases, with 9 bases sitting between them. The length of the CDR3 is 14 residues. CDR3 sequence: CASSGPSSGNTIYF. The CDR3 DNA sequence: TGTGCCAGCAGCGGACCGTCCTCTGGAAACACCATATATTTT.

The V call is TRBV7-2, the J call TRBJ1-4; D perhaps matches TRBD1 (5 bases). Trimming stripped 4 bases from V and 0 bases from J, with 15 bases between. The V gene's germline CDR1 is SGHTA and CDR2 FQGNSA. This CDR3 spans 17 amino acids. The CDR3 reads CASSWGLRGATNEKLFF. CDR3 nucleotide sequence: TGTGCCAGCAGCTGGGGTCTTCGGGGCGCAACTAATGAAAAACTGTTTTTT.

This clone was seen only once. The rearrangement uses TRBV9 and TRBJ1-1, with D uncertain. The CDR3 totals 15 residues. Deletions cut 1 base from V and 4 bases from J, with 14 bases between. The germline V gene encodes CDR1 SGDLS and CDR2 YYNGEE. The CDR3 nucleotides read TGTGCCAGCAGCGTAAACTCTAACCGGGGCACTGAAGCTTTCTTT. It is translated as CASSVNSNRGTEAFF.

The count of this clone is one. The chain couples TRBV11-2 to TRBJ1-1, with D tentatively TRBD1 (5 bases). The CDR3 sequence is 15 residues long. Trimming removed 0 bases from V and 11 bases from J, with 19 bases in between. The germline V gene has CDR1 SGHAT and CDR2 FQNNGV. The CDR3 protein is CASSLDRDSLRGAFF. The CDR3 DNA reads as TGTGCCAGCAGCTTAGATCGCGACTCACTCCGGGGGGCTTTCTTT.

This chain joins TRBV7-9 and TRBJ1-1; D gene ambiguous. V lost 5 bases to trimming and J lost 2 bases, with 18 bases between them. Germline V gene data show CDR1 as SEHNR and CDR2 as FQNEAQ (reference sequence). This CDR3 is built from 16 residues. The CDR3 coding sequence is TGTGCCAGCAGCATGTCCCAAAGGATACCTAACACTGAAGCTTTCTTT. Translated: CASSMSQRIPNTEAFF.

This chain links TRBV24-1 with TRBJ2-5; 12 nucleotides align to TRBD2. The CDR3 runs to 16 residues. The V gene end was trimmed by 4 bases and the J gene end by 1 base; junction bases not matched to a gene: 3. The germline CDR1 and CDR2 sequences are KGHDR and SFDVKD. DNA of the CDR3: TGTGCCACCAGTGACCCGACTAGCGGGGGCCAAGAGACCCAGTACTTC. This translates into CATSDPTSGGQETQYF.

V and J are TRBV24-1 and TRBJ2-5; 11 bases match TRBD1. This CDR3 region has 17 residues. In germline, CDR1 is KGHDR, CDR2 SFDVKD. Trimming took 4 bases from V and 5 from J; bases not matched to a gene: 11. Here the CDR3 reads CATSDADRTGGDETQYF. In nucleotides, the CDR3 is TGTGCCACCAGTGACGCAGACAGGACAGGGGGCGATGAGACCCAGTACTTC.

The V and J genes are TRBV27 and TRBJ1-6; weak D call: TRBD1 (6 bases). Trimming took 2 bases from V and 9 from J, leaving 11 bases between them. This CDR3 comprises 14 residues. Germline CDR1 and CDR2: MNHEY and SMNVEV (reference sequence). The CDR3 nucleotides read TGTGCCAGCAGTTTAGGGGGACATGGTTCACCCCTCCACTTT. Translating gives CASSLGGHGSPLHF.

The chain uses TRBV27 and TRBJ2-7; a possible D gene is TRBD1 (6 bases). The CDR3 extends over 16 amino acids. Trimming removed 6 bases from V and 2 bases from J, with 20 bases in between. Germline V gives CDR1 MNHEY, CDR2 SMNVEV (reference sequence). CDR3 coding DNA: TGTGCCAGCAGGCGCCAGGCCGGGACAACCGCCTACGAGCAGTACTTC. Translated, it gives CASRRQAGTTAYEQYF.

The chain couples TRBV5-4 to TRBJ2-3; D unresolved. V dropped 1 base and J dropped 3 bases, with 15 bases sitting between them. Per germline, CDR1 SGHNT and CDR2 YYREEE (reference sequence). There are 16 residues in the CDR3. CDR3 sequence: CASSLLQNPGTDTQYF. Here the CDR3 DNA reads TGTGCCAGCAGCTTGCTGCAGAACCCTGGTACAGATACGCAGTATTTT.

The chain links TRBV7-8 to TRBJ1-5; D unclear. CDR3 size: 13 residues. CDR1 and CDR2 (germline): SGHVS, FQNEAQ. V lost 5 bases and J lost 7, with 12 bases in between. The CDR3 reads CASSRAINQPQHF. The CDR3 nucleotides read TGTGCCAGCAGCCGCGCGATTAACCAGCCCCAGCATTTT. Full variable domain (missing parts from reference TRBV7-8 and TRBJ1-5): GAGVSQSPRYKVAKRGQDVALRCDPISGHVSLFWYQQALGQGPEFLTYFQNEAQLDKSGLPSDRFFAERPEGSVSTLKIQRTQQEDSAVYLCASSRAINQPQHFGDGTRLSIL.

The chain links TRBV5-8 to TRBJ2-1, with D perhaps TRBD1 or TRBD2 (5 bases each). V lost 6 bases and J lost 4, with 14 bases in between. This CDR3 is 14 amino acids long. Germline values: CDR1 SGHTS, CDR2 YDEGEE. The CDR3 region is CASTLWDDYNEQFF. The CDR3 DNA is TGTGCCAGCACCTTATGGGACGATTACAATGAGCAGTTCTTC.

The chain employs TRBV5-6 and TRBJ1-2, with D possibly matching TRBD1 (5 bases). This CDR3 spans 14 amino acids. Trimming shortened V by 0 bases and J by 8 bases, and 14 bases separated the two germline ends. The V gene's germline CDR1 is SGHDT and CDR2 YYEEEE. The CDR3 DNA reads as TGTGCCAGCAGCTTGGAGCAGGGCTCAATCGGCTACACCTTC. Its protein product is CASSLEQGSIGYTF.

This chain joins TRBV6-2 or TRBV6-3 and TRBJ2-5; D uncertain. Germline CDR1 reads MNHEY; CDR2 reads SVGEGT. The CDR3 spans 13 residues. The germline V and J ends were trimmed by 5 bases and 4 bases, with 11 bases remaining between them. DNA of the CDR3: TGTGCCAGCAGTACGGATTGGGGAGAGACCCAGTACTTC. This sequence encodes CASSTDWGETQYF.

This clone was recorded only once. J is TRBJ2-1 and V is TRBV5-1; D call uncertain. V lost 0 bases, J lost 9 bases, and 10 bases lay in between. The CDR3 length is 13 residues. Germline V gene lookup returns CDR1 SGHRS and CDR2 YFSETQ. CDR3 residues: CASSLASALEQFF. The CDR3 bases are TGCGCCAGCAGCTTGGCGTCGGCCCTTGAGCAGTTCTTC. The full variable domain, with the rest looked up from reference TRBV5-1 and TRBJ2-1, is KAGVTQTPRYLIKTRGQQVTLSCSPISGHRSVSWYQQTPGQGLQFLFEYFSETQRNKGNFPGRFSGRQFSNSRSEMNVSTLELGDSALYLCASSLASALEQFFGPGTRLTVL.

This clone came up once. The chain uses TRBV24-1 and TRBJ1-2; D gene unclear. V was shortened by 5 bases and J by 6 bases, with 12 bases between the two germline ends. This CDR3 spans 13 amino acids. Germline lookup yields CDR1 KGHDR and CDR2 SFDVKD. CDR3 in DNA: TGTGCCACCAGTGTTCCGGGGAAGCATGGCTACACCTTC. Amino acid sequence: CATSVPGKHGYTF.

V usage is TRBV5-1 and J usage is TRBJ1-1; 9 positions agree with TRBD1. From germline, CDR1 is SGHRS and CDR2 YFSETQ. V gave up 4 bases and J gave up 6 bases; unmatched junction bases: 7. The CDR3 consists of 14 residues. For the CDR3, the DNA is TGCGCCAGCAGCACCGGGACAGGGTTCGCTGAAGCTTTCTTT. Encoded protein: CASSTGTGFAEAFF.

V is TRBV9 and J is TRBJ2-7, with D maybe TRBD1 (5 bases). The CDR3 totals 16 residues. Per the germline V gene, CDR1 is SGDLS and CDR2 is YYNGEE. Trimming removed 0 bases at V and 6 bases at J, with 19 bases between. Here the CDR3 reads CASSVEGASRPSEQYF. The CDR3 DNA is TGTGCCAGCAGCGTAGAAGGGGCTTCGCGGCCCAGCGAGCAGTACTTC.

This sequence joins TRBV6-6 and TRBJ2-3, with TRBD2 matching over 9 bases. The germline gives CDR1 MNHNY, CDR2 SVGAGI (reference sequence). The junction had 6 bases not matched to a gene; V was cut back by 7 bases and J by 1 base. The CDR3 sequence is 15 residues long. CDR3 bases: TGTGCCAGCAAAGGGGCTAGCGGGGGCACAGATACGCAGTATTTT. Its translation: CASKGASGGTDTQYF.

The chain recombines TRBV6-1 with TRBJ2-3; 10 bases map to TRBD2. CDR1 is MNHNS and CDR2 is SASEGT in the germline V gene. The CDR3 has 19 residues. The trim removed 1 base at V and 4 bases at J, leaving 14 bases unmatched. The CDR3 is CASSEDLLTSGKGADTQYF. The CDR3 DNA follows: TGTGCCAGCAGTGAAGACCTCCTTACTAGCGGGAAGGGCGCAGATACGCAGTATTTT.

CDR3 protein: CASSGGVPGQTSTDTQYF. The DNA for the CDR3 is TGTGCCAGCAGCGGTGGGGTCCCCGGACAGACTAGCACAGATACGCAGTATTTT. J is TRBJ2-3 and V is TRBV5-4, with D possibly TRBD1 on 6 matching bases. Trimming stripped 4 bases from V and 0 bases from J, with 21 bases between. The CDR3 is made up of 18 amino acids. Germline lookup yields CDR1 SGHNT and CDR2 YYREEE (reference sequence).

The chain combines TRBV20-1 with TRBJ2-1, with D hard to call. The germline CDR1 and CDR2 sequences are DFQATT and SNEGSKA (reference sequence). CDR3 length equals 11 residues. V lost 0 bases and J lost 8, with 5 bases in between. CDR3 nucleotide sequence: TGCAGTGCTAGAGATTGGCATGAGCAGTTCTTC. This codes for CSARDWHEQFF.

V usage is TRBV19 and J usage is TRBJ2-7, with TRBD2 matching 10 bases. V dropped 3 bases and J dropped 4; count of bases not matched to a gene: 3. This CDR3 has 14 amino acids. Per the germline V gene, CDR1 is LNHDA and CDR2 is SQIVND (reference sequence). The CDR3 loop reads CASSIRTSGYEQYF. In DNA, the CDR3 is TGTGCCAGTAGTATCAGGACTAGCGGTTACGAGCAGTACTTC.

The V gene is TRBV30, the J gene TRBJ1-1; D unclear. Germline V gives CDR1 GTSNPN, CDR2 SVGIG (reference sequence). Trimming left V 0 bases short and J 5 bases short, with 10 bases between. The CDR3 loop spans 13 amino acids. CDR3 protein: CAWSVDLGTEAFF. In DNA form, the CDR3 reads TGTGCCTGGAGTGTTGACCTGGGTACTGAAGCTTTCTTT.

The CDR3 nucleotides read TGTGCCAGCAGTTACCGAGGGACTAGGCCTAATGAGCAGTTCTTC. Its protein product is CASSYRGTRPNEQFF. The V gene is TRBV6-2 or TRBV6-3, the J gene TRBJ2-1; 8 bases align to TRBD2. CDR3 length equals 15 residues. Germline CDR1 and CDR2: MNHEY and SVGEGT. V was clipped by 2 bases and J by 7 bases; unmatched bases: 7.

The sample holds one count of this clone. The chain links TRBV6-5 to TRBJ2-7; D remains ambiguous. V lost 5 bases to trimming and J lost 7 bases, with 18 bases between them. The CDR3 sequence is 14 residues long. CDR1 is MNHEY, CDR2 SVGAGI, per germline. CDR3 in DNA: TGTGCCAGCAGTCACACCAGACCCATCTGGGAGCAGTACTTC. Translating gives CASSHTRPIWEQYF.

This clone occurred once. The chain links TRBV5-4 to TRBJ2-5; D unresolved. CDR1 SGHNT and CDR2 YYREEE come from the germline V gene (reference sequence). This CDR3 spans 13 amino acids. Deletions cut 5 bases from V and 5 bases from J, with 13 bases between. The CDR3: CASSMEHSETQYF. The CDR3, as DNA: TGTGCCAGCAGTATGGAGCACAGTGAGACCCAGTACTTC.

The chain has TRBV6-1 and TRBJ1-5; D not certain. This CDR3 comprises 13 residues. Trimming took off 1 base at V and 4 bases at J, with 5 bases between the two ends. CDR1 MNHNS and CDR2 SASEGT come from the germline V gene. DNA for the CDR3: TGTGCCAGCAGTGAAGTTGAGAATCAGCCCCAGCATTTT. Residues: CASSEVENQPQHF.

V usage is TRBV30 and J usage is TRBJ1-5, with D unclear. The CDR3 sequence is 16 residues long. Looked up from germline, CDR1 is GTSNPN and CDR2 is SVGIG (reference sequence). The V and J ends lost 4 bases and 3 bases respectively, with 19 bases between them. Here the CDR3 DNA reads TGTGCCTGGACGCTCCCTGAGGCAGGTTTCAATCAGCCCCAGCATTTT. Its protein is CAWTLPEAGFNQPQHF.